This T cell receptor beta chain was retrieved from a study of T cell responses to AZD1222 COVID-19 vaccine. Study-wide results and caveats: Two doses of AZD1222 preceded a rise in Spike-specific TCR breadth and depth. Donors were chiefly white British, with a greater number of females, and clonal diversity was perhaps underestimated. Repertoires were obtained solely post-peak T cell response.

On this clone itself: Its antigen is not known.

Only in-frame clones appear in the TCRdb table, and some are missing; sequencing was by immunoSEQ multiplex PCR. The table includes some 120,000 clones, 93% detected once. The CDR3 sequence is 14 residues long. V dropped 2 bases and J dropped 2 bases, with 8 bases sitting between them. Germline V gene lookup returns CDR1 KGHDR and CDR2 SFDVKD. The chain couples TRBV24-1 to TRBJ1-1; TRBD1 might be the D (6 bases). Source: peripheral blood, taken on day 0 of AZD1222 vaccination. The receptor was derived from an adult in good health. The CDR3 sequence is CATSDSGHNTEAFF. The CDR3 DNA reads TGTGCCACCAGTGATTCGGGACACAACACTGAAGCTTTCTTT.